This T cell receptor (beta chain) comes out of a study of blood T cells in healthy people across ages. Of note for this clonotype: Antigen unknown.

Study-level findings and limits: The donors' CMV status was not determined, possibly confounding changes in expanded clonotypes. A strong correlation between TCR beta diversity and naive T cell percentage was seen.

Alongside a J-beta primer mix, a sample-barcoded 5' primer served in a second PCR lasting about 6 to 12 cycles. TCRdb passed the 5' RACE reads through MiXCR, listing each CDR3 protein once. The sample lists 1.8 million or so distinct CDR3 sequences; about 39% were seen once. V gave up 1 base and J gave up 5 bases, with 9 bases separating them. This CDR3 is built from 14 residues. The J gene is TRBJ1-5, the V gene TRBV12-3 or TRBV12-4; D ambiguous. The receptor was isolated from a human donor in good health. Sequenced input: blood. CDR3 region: CASSLVNIDQPQHF. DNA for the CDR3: TGTGCCAGCAGTTTAGTTAACATAGATCAGCCCCAGCATTTT.